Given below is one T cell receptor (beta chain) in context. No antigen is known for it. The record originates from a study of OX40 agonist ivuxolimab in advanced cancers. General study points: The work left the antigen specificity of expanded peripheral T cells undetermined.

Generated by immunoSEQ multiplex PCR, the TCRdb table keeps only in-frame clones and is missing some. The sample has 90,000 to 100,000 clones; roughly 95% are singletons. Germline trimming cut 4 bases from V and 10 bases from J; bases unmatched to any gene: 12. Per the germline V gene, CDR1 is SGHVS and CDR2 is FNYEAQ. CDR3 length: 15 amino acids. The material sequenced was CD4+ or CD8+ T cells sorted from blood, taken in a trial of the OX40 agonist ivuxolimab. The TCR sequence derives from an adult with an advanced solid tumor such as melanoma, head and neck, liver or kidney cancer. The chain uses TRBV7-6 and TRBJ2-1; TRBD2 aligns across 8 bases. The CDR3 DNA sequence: TGTGCCAGCAGCTCCCAAGCGGGAGACCCCCAAGAGCAGTTCTTC. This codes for CASSSQAGDPQEQFF.